A single sample is the source of the 27 T cell receptor beta chains below, sequenced in a study of blood T cells in healthy people across ages. The authors ran a second PCR of about 7 to 12 cycles using a sample-barcoded 5' primer and a J-beta primer mix. TCRdb reprocessed the 5' RACE reads with MiXCR, giving one entry per CDR3 protein. Altogether about 650,000 distinct CDR3 sequences are present, approximately 29% being singletons, with the ten largest covering less than 20%. Input material: blood. These receptors all stem from a woman over 75 in good health.

As regards this clonotype: A much larger clone sits a single nucleotide away, making a read error possible. The gene calls are TRBV2 and TRBJ1-5, with 8 nucleotides matching TRBD1. The DNA end is more similar to TRBJ2-3, so the J call may be wrong. In germline, CDR1 is SNHLY, CDR2 FYNNEI. The CDR3 runs 15 residues. CDR3 coding DNA: TGTGCCAGCAGTGCTAGGACAGGGACCAATCAGCCCCAGTATTTT. This sequence encodes CASSARTGTNQPQYF.

This clonotype was recorded many times. The V and J genes are TRBV27 and TRBJ1-6; maybe TRBD1 (6 bases). The CDR3 sequence is 14 residues long. Trimming cost V 3 bases and J 7 bases, with 10 bases left between them. Looked up from germline, CDR1 is MNHEY and CDR2 is SMNVEV (reference sequence). The CDR3: CASSLQGWNSPLHF. Written as DNA, the CDR3 is TGTGCCAGCAGTTTGCAGGGGTGGAATTCACCCCTCCACTTT.

About this clonotype: It may be a read error: a sequence one base away is much more abundant. J is TRBJ2-7 and V is TRBV5-4; 7 bases are shared with TRBD2. The CDR3 covers 14 residues. Germline V gene data show CDR1 as SGHNT and CDR2 as YYREEE (reference sequence). This chain's CDR3 is CASTLGTNRLEQYF. DNA of the CDR3: TGTGCCAGCACCTTGGGGACTAACCGCCTCGAGCAGTACTTC.

A remark on this clonotype: This may stem from a read error, because a much larger clone lies one nucleotide away. The chain has TRBV5-4 and TRBJ2-3; 10 bases fit TRBD2. J gave up 4 bases and V 3 bases, and 14 bases lay outside the gene matches. CDR3 length equals 18 residues. Germline V gene data show CDR1 as SGHNT and CDR2 as YYREEE (reference sequence). Here the CDR3 reads CASSSVTLRLAGSDTQYF. CDR3 in DNA: TGTGCCAGCAGCTCGGTCACGTTACGACTAGCGGGCTCAGATACGCAGTATTTT.

This clonotype was seen ten or more times. A single base separates this from a much larger clone, so it may be a read error. The chain uses TRBV7-9 and TRBJ2-7; 8 bases agree with TRBD1. This CDR3 is built from 14 residues. Trimming at V came to 6 bases and at J to 3 bases, leaving 7 bases not matched to a gene. In germline, CDR1 is SEHNR, CDR2 FQNEAQ (reference sequence). This chain's CDR3 is CASRTSGTGYEQYF. CDR3 coding DNA: TGTGCCAGCAGAACCTCCGGGACAGGCTACGAGCAGTACTTC.

As for this clonotype: With a much larger clone just one base away, this may be a read error. The genes are TRBV6-2 or TRBV6-3 and TRBJ2-5; D is possibly TRBD2 (5 bases). The CDR3 consists of 15 residues. The ends were cut back, 7 bases at V and 11 bases at J, with 26 bases in the middle. Germline lookup yields CDR1 MNHEY and CDR2 SVGEGT. CDR3 nucleotides: TGTGCCAGCACTCCAAGAGGGAGACGGTTCAATGAGCAGTACTTC. Amino acids: CASTPRGRRFNEQYF.

This clonotype was seen many times. The chain uses TRBV2 and TRBJ2-3; the D is unclear. Looked up from germline, CDR1 is SNHLY and CDR2 is FYNNEI. CDR3 length: 12 residues. The germline V and J ends were trimmed by 6 bases and 2 bases, with 6 bases remaining between them. The CDR3 sequence is CASRQFTDTQYF. CDR3 bases: TGTGCCAGCAGACAATTCACAGATACGCAGTATTTT.

This clonotype came up many times. The chain joins TRBV4-2 to TRBJ2-1; 7 nucleotides agree with TRBD2. CDR3 size: 16 residues. Germline V gene data show CDR1 as LGHNA and CDR2 as YNFKEQ. V dropped 0 bases and J dropped 4; count of bases not matched to a gene: 6. Here the CDR3 reads CASSQDWTGGYNEQFF. The DNA for the CDR3 is TGTGCCAGCAGCCAAGATTGGACGGGGGGTTACAATGAGCAGTTCTTC.

The chain couples TRBV7-2 to TRBJ1-1; possible D gene TRBD1, 5 bases. CDR3 length: 16 residues. The V end was cut by 1 base, the J end by 4 bases, with 16 bases between. Germline V lookup: CDR1 SGHTA, CDR2 FQGNSA. In DNA, the CDR3 is TGTGCCAGCAGCTTAGGGGGGGGAGGGAGATCCACTGAAGCTTTCTTT. This translates into CASSLGGGGRSTEAFF.

This chain joins TRBV29-1 and TRBJ2-3, with TRBD1 matching 9 bases. Germline V gene sequence: CDR1 SQVTM, CDR2 ANQGSEA. The CDR3 is 13 residues long. J was trimmed by 7 bases and V by 8 bases; bases with no gene match: 10. The CDR3: CSLNPGQGNTQYF. The DNA of the CDR3 is TGCAGCCTTAACCCGGGACAGGGTAATACGCAGTATTTT.

Details on this clonotype: With a much larger clone just one base away, this may be a read error. CDR3 loop: CASSHPGQVSYERYF. The CDR3 nucleotides are TGTGCCAGCAGCCACCCGGGACAGGTATCCTACGAGCGGTACTTC. The J gene is TRBJ2-7, the V gene TRBV7-2, with TRBD1 matching over 8 bases. Germline CDR1 reads SGHTA; CDR2 reads FQGNSA. The CDR3 extends over 15 amino acids.

This clonotype was counted between two and nine times. This may arise from a read error, as a much more abundant clone is one base away. The CDR3 here is CAGRDASDRGAYNEQFF. The CDR3 coding sequence is TGTGCCGGCAGGGACGCTTCCGACCGGGGGGCATACAATGAGCAGTTCTTC. This chain joins TRBV3-1 and TRBJ2-1, with a tentative D call TRBD2 (7 bases). Germline V gene lookup returns CDR1 LGHDT and CDR2 YNNKEL (reference sequence). There are 17 residues in the CDR3.

The CDR3 loop reads CASSLDSQGEQYF. The CDR3 DNA reads TGTGCCAGCAGCCTCGACTCCCAAGGCGAGCAGTACTTC. V usage is TRBV4-2 and J usage is TRBJ2-7; D is ambiguous. Germline CDR1 reads LGHNA; CDR2 reads YNFKEQ. Trimming removed 4 bases from V and 6 bases from J, with 13 bases in between. The CDR3 contains 13 residues.

On this clonotype: At one end, the junction sequence differs from germline, possibly due to a read error. The CDR3: CASSPTGWDTQYF. The CDR3 coding sequence is TGCGCCAGCAGCCCGACAGGGTGGGATACGCAGTATTTT. This chain joins TRBV7-3 and TRBJ2-3; 7 bases agree with TRBD1. Germline lookup yields CDR1 SGHTA and CDR2 FQGTGA. The CDR3 runs 13 residues. The variable domain in full, with the rest retrieved from reference TRBV7-3 and TRBJ2-3, is GAGVSQTPSNKVTEKGKYVELRCDPISGHTALYWYRQSLGQGPEFLIYFQGTGAADDSGLPNDRFFAVRPEGSVSTLKIQRTERGDSAVYLCASSPTGWDTQYFGPGTRLTVL.

This clonotype was detected a few times. This chain links TRBV11-2 with TRBJ1-1, with D hard to call. This CDR3 has 15 residues. Trimming took off 3 bases at V and 0 bases at J, with 11 bases between the two ends. Germline assignment: CDR1 SGHAT and CDR2 FQNNGV. DNA of the CDR3: TGTGCCAGCAGCTTGGGGTCGGGGATGAACACTGAAGCTTTCTTT. Translated, it gives CASSLGSGMNTEAFF.

This rearrangement joins TRBV28 to TRBJ2-7, with D perhaps matching TRBD1 or TRBD2 (6 bases each). Trimming removed 4 bases from V and 5 bases from J, with 12 bases in between. Germline CDR1 MDHEN, CDR2 SYDVKM. The CDR3 loop spans 13 amino acids. The CDR3 nucleotides read TGTGCCAGCAGTTCGGGGGCTTTTGACGAGCAGTACTTC. Amino acids: CASSSGAFDEQYF. The full variable domain, in which reference TRBV28 and TRBJ2-7 provide the parts outside the CDR3, is DVKVTQSSRYLVKRTGEKVFLECVQDMDHENMFWYRQDPGLGLRLIYFSYDVKMKEKGDIPEGYSVSREKKERFSLILESASTNQTSMYLCASSSGAFDEQYFGPGTRLTVT.

This clonotype has ten or more counts. This chain joins TRBV27 and TRBJ2-4, with D tentatively TRBD1 or TRBD2 (5 bases each). V gave up 4 bases and J gave up 4 bases, with 14 bases separating them. This CDR3 has 15 amino acids. CDR1 is MNHEY, CDR2 SMNVEV, per germline (reference sequence). This CDR3 reads CASSSSGTEKNIQYF. The CDR3 coding sequence is TGTGCCAGCAGTTCGTCCGGGACGGAAAAAAACATTCAGTACTTC.

This clonotype was detected many times. The rearrangement joins TRBV3-1 to TRBJ2-1, with D tentatively TRBD1 or TRBD2 (6 bases each). Trimming took 4 bases from V and 4 from J, leaving 20 bases between them. The CDR3 sequence is 17 residues long. Looked up from germline, CDR1 is LGHDT and CDR2 is YNNKEL (reference sequence). The CDR3 nucleotides read TGTGCCAGCAGCCCAGCGGATGGGGGGCGTCTGTACAATGAGCAGTTCTTC. As protein: CASSPADGGRLYNEQFF.

Ten or more counts support this clonotype. The chain is built from TRBV25-1 and TRBJ2-7; D uncertain. The germline gives CDR1 MGHDK, CDR2 SYGVNS. Trimming left V 5 bases short and J 1 base short, with 6 bases between. The CDR3 length is 12 residues. As DNA, the CDR3 is TGTGCCAGCAGTAGCGTATCCTACGAGCAGTACTTC. It yields the protein CASSSVSYEQYF.

This clonotype was observed at least ten times. V is TRBV13 and J is TRBJ2-4; the D gene is possibly TRBD1 (6 bases). This CDR3 is built from 13 residues. The germline V gene encodes CDR1 PRHDT and CDR2 FYEKMQ (reference sequence). V was cut by 7 bases and J by 1 base, with 8 bases left in between. The chain's CDR3 is CASTDRAKNIQYF. The CDR3 DNA reads as TGTGCCAGCACCGACAGGGCCAAAAACATTCAGTACTTC.

The chain uses TRBV9 and TRBJ1-2, with TRBD1 matching over 7 bases. V gave up 0 bases and J gave up 5 bases; unmatched junction bases: 7. Germline loops: CDR1 SGDLS, CDR2 YYNGEE. The CDR3 consists of 15 residues. Written as DNA, the CDR3 is TGTGCCAGCAGCGTAGCTACCGGGACAGTATATGGCTACACCTTC. It specifies CASSVATGTVYGYTF. The complete variable domain, with remaining parts taken from reference TRBV9 and TRBJ1-2, reads DSGVTQTPKHLITATGQRVTLRCSPRSGDLSVYWYQQSLDQGLQFLIQYYNGEERAKGNILERFSAQQFPDLHSELNLSSLELGDSALYFCASSVATGTVYGYTFGSGTRLTVV.

This clonotype has a count of ten or more. The chain couples TRBV20-1 to TRBJ2-7, with no clear D. V was shortened by 0 bases and J by 5 bases, with 17 bases between the two germline ends. The CDR3 spans 15 residues. Looked up from germline, CDR1 is DFQATT and CDR2 is SNEGSKA (reference sequence). CDR3 coding DNA: TGCAGTGCTAGAGATCTGCAACGTTCCCTCCACGAGCAGTACTTC. This codes for CSARDLQRSLHEQYF.

At least ten counts were recorded for this clonotype. This rearrangement joins TRBV27 to TRBJ1-5; 8 nucleotides align to TRBD1. J lost 6 bases, V lost 6 bases, and 10 bases had no gene match. The germline gives CDR1 MNHEY, CDR2 SMNVEV (reference sequence). CDR3 size: 15 residues. For the CDR3, the DNA is TGTGCCAGCAGAAAGCAGGGGGCTTTTAGTCAGCCCCAGCATTTT. It codes for CASRKQGAFSQPQHF.

As for this clonotype: This clone may be a read error of a much larger clone one base away. This chain links TRBV7-2 with TRBJ2-1, with TRBD2 as a possible D gene (6 bases). V was trimmed by 10 bases and J by 7 bases, leaving 17 bases between them. The CDR3 contains 13 residues. Germline V gives CDR1 SGHTA, CDR2 FQGNSA. In DNA, the CDR3 is TGTGCCACCAAGCAGGCGGGGAGGAATGAGCAGTTCTTC. It specifies CATKQAGRNEQFF.

DNA for the CDR3: TGCGCCAGCAGCCAAGTTTTACGGGGACAAGAGACCCAGTACTTC. Encoded protein: CASSQVLRGQETQYF. The V gene is TRBV4-3, the J gene TRBJ2-5; D may be TRBD2 (5 bases). Germline V CDR1 and CDR2: LGHNA, YSLEER. With 1 base removed from V and 2 bases from J, the gap between germline ends came to 11 bases. CDR3 length: 15 amino acids.

This clonotype was counted ten times or more. The chain joins TRBV9 to TRBJ1-1, with 11 nucleotides matching TRBD1. Germline assignment: CDR1 SGDLS and CDR2 YYNGEE. This CDR3 contains 14 residues. The trim removed 4 bases at V and 5 bases at J, leaving 4 bases unmatched. CDR3 DNA: TGTGCCAGCAGCCAAGGGACAGGGGGAACTGAAGCTTTCTTT. Translated, it gives CASSQGTGGTEAFF.

The genes are TRBV29-1 and TRBJ2-1; D is uncertain. The CDR3 sequence is 11 residues long. Looked up from germline, CDR1 is SQVTM and CDR2 is ANQGSEA. Trimming took 3 bases from V and 4 from J, leaving 4 bases between them. The CDR3 region is CSVDLYNEQFF. CDR3 nucleotides: TGCAGCGTTGATCTTTACAATGAGCAGTTCTTC.